The 18 T cell receptor beta chains presented below share a single source sample, sequenced in a study of technical replicates of blood from a handful of donors. Using immunoSEQ multiplex PCR, the repertoire was profiled, and TCRdb retains in-frame clones only, with some absent. Here the sample spans tens of thousands of clones, over 90% being singletons. The sample taken for sequencing was PBMCs. The receptors were gathered from a human donor in good health. Some clones in this sample may be carry-over from other donors' samples.

The CDR3 nucleotides are TGCGCCAGCAGCATGTCAACAGGGTTAAATGAAAAACTGTTTTTT. Translation gives CASSMSTGLNEKLFF. V usage is TRBV5-1 and J usage is TRBJ1-4; D possibly corresponds to TRBD1 (6 bases). Trimming pared 4 bases from V and 5 bases from J, leaving 15 bases between. Germline V gene lookup returns CDR1 SGHRS and CDR2 YFSETQ. This CDR3 region has 15 residues.

This clone has just one count. This chain uses TRBV7-2 with TRBJ2-5; the match to TRBD2 covers 15 bases. Germline V CDR1 and CDR2: SGHTA, FQGNSA. The V segment lost 8 bases and the J segment 5 bases; nucleotides outside the gene matches: 3. This CDR3 has 14 residues. The CDR3 protein is CASRTSGGAETQYF. The DNA of the CDR3 is TGTGCCAGCCGGACTAGCGGGGGGGCGGAGACCCAGTACTTC.

This chain joins TRBV11-3 and TRBJ2-2, with D maybe TRBD1 (5 bases). V was clipped by 5 bases and J by 4 bases, with 8 bases between them. Germline V CDR1 and CDR2: SGHNT, YENEEA. The CDR3 runs to 13 residues. The chain's CDR3 is CASSPGSTGELFF. Written as DNA, the CDR3 is TGTGCCAGCAGCCCAGGGTCCACCGGGGAGCTGTTTTTT.

The rearrangement uses TRBV30 and TRBJ1-5; the match to TRBD1 covers 7 bases. The CDR3 consists of 16 residues. Germline trimming cut 3 bases from V and 1 base from J; bases unmatched to any gene: 9. Germline assignment: CDR1 GTSNPN and CDR2 SVGIG (reference sequence). Here the CDR3 reads CAWRLPGQSSNQPQHF. The DNA of the CDR3 is TGTGCCTGGAGATTACCGGGACAGTCGAGCAATCAGCCCCAGCATTTT.

The chain has TRBV30 and TRBJ2-5; TRBD1 agrees at 11 bases. Losses at the gene ends were 5 bases for V and 4 bases for J; bases not matched to a gene: 3. Germline CDR1 GTSNPN, CDR2 SVGIG (reference sequence). The CDR3 sequence is 13 residues long. CDR3 sequence: CAWGTGGRETQYF. Written as DNA, the CDR3 is TGTGCCTGGGGGACAGGGGGAAGAGAGACCCAGTACTTC.

This sequence joins TRBV18 and TRBJ1-1; D perhaps matches TRBD1 (6 bases). Germline V gene data show CDR1 as KGHSH and CDR2 as LQKENI. The CDR3 consists of 16 residues. Deletions cut 3 bases from V and 0 bases from J, with 14 bases between. The CDR3 DNA sequence: TGTGCCAGCTCACCCAGGGGCTCTGCCATGAACACTGAAGCTTTCTTT. It yields the protein CASSPRGSAMNTEAFF.

CDR3 nucleotides: TGCGCCAGCAGCCAAGGAGTGGGACTAGCGGGCCTCTCCTACGAGCAGTACTTC. The encoded protein is CASSQGVGLAGLSYEQYF. The V gene is TRBV4-1, the J gene TRBJ2-7; 12 positions agree with TRBD2. This CDR3 has 18 amino acids. Germline V CDR1 and CDR2: MGHRA, YSYEKL. Unmatched junction bases numbered 7, after V lost 1 base and J lost 0 bases.

The chain couples TRBV4-1 to TRBJ2-1; weak D call: TRBD2 (6 bases). Germline V gene lookup returns CDR1 MGHRA and CDR2 YSYEKL. Trimming removed 1 base from V and 9 bases from J, with 22 bases in between. This CDR3 spans 17 amino acids. The CDR3 DNA sequence: TGCGCCAGCAGCCAAGCCCCAGGGACTGGCGTCGGTTTTGAGCAGTTCTTC. Amino acids: CASSQAPGTGVGFEQFF.

This sequence joins TRBV15 and TRBJ2-3; D remains unclear. V gave up 0 bases and J gave up 8 bases, with 15 bases separating them. This CDR3 has 15 amino acids. CDR1 LNHNV and CDR2 YYDKDF come from the germline V gene (reference sequence). CDR3: CATSRDLGGSGTQYF. CDR3 coding DNA: TGTGCCACCAGCAGAGATCTGGGTGGATCGGGTACGCAGTATTTT.

This clone was seen once. The rearrangement links TRBV25-1 to TRBJ2-5, with 9 bases matching TRBD2. CDR1 and CDR2 from the germline V gene are MGHDK and SYGVNS. This CDR3 comprises 16 residues. The trim removed 2 bases at V and 1 base at J, leaving 5 bases unmatched. The CDR3 here is CASSEQASGAQETQYF. The CDR3 coding sequence is TGTGCCAGCAGTGAACAGGCTAGCGGGGCCCAAGAGACCCAGTACTTC.

The V call is TRBV6-5, the J call TRBJ2-7, with unresolved D. V lost 8 bases and J 0 bases, leaving 11 bases between the germline ends. Germline V gene sequence: CDR1 MNHEY, CDR2 SVGAGI. This CDR3 contains 13 residues. CDR3 protein: CASAQASSYEQYF. The DNA of the CDR3 is TGTGCCAGCGCTCAGGCGTCCTCCTACGAGCAGTACTTC.

This clone was seen once. V and J are TRBV10-3 and TRBJ1-5; 8 bases agree with TRBD1. The CDR3 contains 15 residues. V was pared by 2 bases and J by 6 bases, with 6 bases of the junction left unmatched. Germline V gene lookup returns CDR1 ENHRY and CDR2 SYGVKD. CDR3 in DNA: TGTGCCATCAGTGAGACAGGGGGGTTCGGTCAGCCCCAGCATTTT. It specifies CAISETGGFGQPQHF.

The J gene is TRBJ1-4, the V gene TRBV4-3, with TRBD1 identical over 10 bases. V shed 1 base and J 8 bases; nucleotides not matched to a gene: 7. This CDR3 is 16 amino acids long. Germline V gene data show CDR1 as LGHNA and CDR2 as YSLEER. CDR3 coding DNA: TGCGCCAGCAGCCAAGGACGGGACAGGGGATGGGAAAAACTGTTTTTT. Protein: CASSQGRDRGWEKLFF.

The chain couples TRBV6-6 to TRBJ2-5; a possible D gene is TRBD1 (5 bases). Deletions cut 6 bases from V and 5 bases from J, with 19 bases between. This CDR3 spans 15 amino acids. Germline CDR1 reads MNHNY; CDR2 reads SVGAGI (reference sequence). DNA of the CDR3: TGTGCCAGCAGGGACCCAGGGTTTACCTTGGAGACCCAGTACTTC. This encodes CASRDPGFTLETQYF.

This chain connects TRBV14 to TRBJ1-2; TRBD1 is a possible D gene (5 bases). Germline CDR1 reads SGHDN; CDR2 reads FVKESK. Trimming took 4 bases from V and 5 from J, leaving 14 bases between them. The CDR3 is made up of 14 amino acids. This chain's CDR3 is CASSPRGTHYGYTF. In DNA, the CDR3 is TGTGCCAGCAGCCCACGCGGGACTCATTATGGCTACACCTTC.

V usage is TRBV2 and J usage is TRBJ2-1, with 10 bases fitting TRBD2. V lost 8 bases, J lost 1 base, and 5 bases stayed unmatched. Germline V gene sequence: CDR1 SNHLY, CDR2 FYNNEI. This CDR3 region has 15 residues. This CDR3 reads CASGAGGLSYNEQFF. The CDR3 DNA reads as TGTGCCAGCGGAGCGGGGGGGTTATCCTACAATGAGCAGTTCTTC.

The chain is built from TRBV5-1 and TRBJ1-2, with TRBD1 matching over 12 bases. The CDR3 has 14 residues. Germline lookup yields CDR1 SGHRS and CDR2 YFSETQ. J was trimmed by 7 bases and V by 4 bases; bases with no gene match: 5. CDR3 DNA: TGCGCCAGCAGCATAGGGACAGGGGGCCGTGGCTACACCTTC. This translates into CASSIGTGGRGYTF.

The chain recombines TRBV27 with TRBJ2-2; 10 bases match TRBD2. CDR1 and CDR2 (germline): MNHEY, SMNVEV (reference sequence). With 4 bases clipped from V and 4 bases from J, the junction kept 6 bases outside the gene matches. The CDR3 runs to 16 residues. CDR3 coding DNA: TGTGCCAGCAGTTCCCAAGCGGGAGGGCCCACCGGGGAGCTGTTTTTT. The encoded protein is CASSSQAGGPTGELFF.